The 9 T cell receptor beta chains below all came from one sample that was sequenced in a study of blood T cell repertoires in COVID-19. The method was immunoSEQ multiplex PCR; TCRdb's version includes in-frame clones alone and lacks a portion of them. This sample carries about 190,000 clones, under 90% of them seen once, and the ten largest clones take around an eighth. The sequenced material came from peripheral blood. These receptor sequences come from a young man with active or convalescent COVID-19.

This rearrangement joins TRBV7-2 to TRBJ1-1, with 8 nucleotides matching TRBD1. With 6 bases clipped from V and 4 bases from J, the junction kept 1 base outside the gene matches. Germline V CDR1 and CDR2: SGHTA, FQGNSA. This CDR3 contains 12 residues. The CDR3 DNA follows: TGTGCCAGCAGTACAGGGGGCACTGAAGCTTTCTTT. It is translated as CASSTGGTEAFF. The whole variable domain, remainder taken from reference TRBV7-2 and TRBJ1-1, is GAGVSQSPSNKVTEKGKDVELRCDPISGHTALYWYRQSLGQGLEFLIYFQGNSAPDKSGLPSDRFSAERTGGSVSTLTIQRTQQEDSAVYLCASSTGGTEAFFGQGTRLTVV.

This sequence joins TRBV6-5 and TRBJ1-1, with TRBD1 as a possible D gene (6 bases). In germline, CDR1 is MNHEY, CDR2 SVGAGI. Trimming stripped 2 bases from V and 5 bases from J, with 15 bases between. The CDR3 is 15 residues long. For the CDR3, the DNA is TGTGCCAGCAGTTACGCTGGTGGGGGCCGAACTGAAGCTTTCTTT. Its protein is CASSYAGGGRTEAFF.

The chain combines TRBV3-1 (or the pseudogene TRBV3-2) with TRBJ2-3, with 8 bases aligning to TRBD2. Germline CDR1 is LGHDT and CDR2 is YNNKEL (reference sequence). This CDR3 contains 17 residues. J gave up 4 bases and V 3 bases, and 12 bases lay outside the gene matches. The CDR3 spells CASSQNTPGAGADTQYF. The CDR3 DNA reads TGTGCCAGCAGCCAGAACACCCCGGGAGCGGGGGCAGATACGCAGTATTTT.

This rearrangement joins TRBV5-6 to TRBJ1-1; D is unclear. Germline CDR1 reads SGHDT; CDR2 reads YYEEEE. The CDR3 covers 14 residues. Deletions cut 4 bases from V and 2 bases from J, with 12 bases between. CDR3 in amino acids: CASSRVEGNTEAFF. The CDR3 nucleotides read TGTGCCAGCAGCAGGGTGGAGGGAAACACTGAAGCTTTCTTT.

The chain combines TRBV29-1 with TRBJ2-3, with 9 bases fitting TRBD2. Germline V gene sequence: CDR1 SQVTM, CDR2 ANQGSEA. Trimming removed 8 bases from V and 6 bases from J; junction bases left unmatched: 3. CDR3 length equals 11 residues. The CDR3 nucleotides read TGCAGCACTAGCGGGTATGATACGCAGTATTTT. As protein: CSTSGYDTQYF.

The V and J genes are TRBV7-2 and TRBJ1-2, with a possible D match to TRBD1 (5 bases). Trimming removed 5 bases at V and 4 bases at J, with 14 bases between. In germline, CDR1 is SGHTA, CDR2 FQGNSA. CDR3 length: 14 residues. The CDR3 bases are TGTGCCAGCAGCACACTACAGGCGTCCTATGGCTACACCTTC. It encodes CASSTLQASYGYTF.

The V call is TRBV7-2, the J call TRBJ1-3; D is possibly TRBD1 (6 bases). V lost 1 base and J lost 0, with 13 bases in between. The germline V gene encodes CDR1 SGHTA and CDR2 FQGNSA. This CDR3 comprises 17 residues. CDR3 coding DNA: TGTGCCAGCAGCTTAGGACAGGCCCAAATCTCTGGAAACACCATATATTTT. It specifies CASSLGQAQISGNTIYF.

This CDR3 reads CASSVGSGVQETQYF. The CDR3 DNA sequence: TGTGCCAGCAGCGTAGGTTCCGGGGTCCAAGAGACCCAGTACTTC. This chain joins TRBV9 and TRBJ2-5; a weak D match, TRBD2 (5 bases). The CDR3 spans 15 residues. Between the trimmed V and J ends, which lost 0 bases and 1 base, there was a span of 10 bases. The germline V gene has CDR1 SGDLS and CDR2 YYNGEE.

CDR3 protein: CASSSPSSGILETQYF. The CDR3 nucleotides are TGTGCCAGCTCCTCGCCTTCTAGCGGGATATTGGAGACCCAGTACTTC. The chain recombines TRBV18 with TRBJ2-5; 9 bases map to TRBD2. Germline trimming cut 6 bases from V and 5 bases from J; bases unmatched to any gene: 13. CDR1 KGHSH and CDR2 LQKENI come from the germline V gene. This CDR3 is 16 amino acids long.